This T cell receptor (beta chain) originates from a study of CD8 T cell repertoires and HIV-1 epitope variants. About the study: Controls were a CMV, EBV and flu peptide pool, Ebola AY9 negative control, and no-peptide well.

CDR3 length equals 14 residues. Germline CDR1 SGDLS, CDR2 YYNGEE. Trimming left V 1 base short and J 1 base short, with 5 bases between. Worth noting for this clone: Its matching antigen is unknown.

The assay was immunoSEQ multiplex PCR, and TCRdb's table has in-frame clones only and misses some. The table records over 5,000 clones, roughly 60% of them present only once. The chain combines TRBV9 with TRBJ2-2, with D unclear. The source is a male donor with HIV. Sequenced input: cultured CD8+ T cells derived from PBMCs. In nucleotides, the CDR3 is TGTGCCAGCAGCGTAACTGGGAACACCGGGGAGCTGTTTTTT. The encoded protein is CASSVTGNTGELFF.